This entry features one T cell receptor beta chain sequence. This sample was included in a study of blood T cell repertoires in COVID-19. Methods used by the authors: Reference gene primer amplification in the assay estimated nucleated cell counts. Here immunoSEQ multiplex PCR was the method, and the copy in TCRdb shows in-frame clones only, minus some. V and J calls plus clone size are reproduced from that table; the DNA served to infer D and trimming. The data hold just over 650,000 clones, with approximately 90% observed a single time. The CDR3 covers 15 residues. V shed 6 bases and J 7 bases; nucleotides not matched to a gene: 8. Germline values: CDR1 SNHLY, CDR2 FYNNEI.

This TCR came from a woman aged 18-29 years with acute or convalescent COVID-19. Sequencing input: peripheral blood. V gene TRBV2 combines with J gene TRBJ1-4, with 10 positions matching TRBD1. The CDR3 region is CASSRQGADGEKLFF. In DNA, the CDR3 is TGTGCCAGCAGCAGACAGGGGGCAGATGGTGAAAAACTGTTTTTT.